This T cell receptor (beta chain) is drawn from a study of CD8 T cells in Susac syndrome. Roughly 0.45 to 1 ug RNA was reverse transcribed with random hexamers. TCRdb itself ran the immunoSEQ multiplex PCR reads through MiXCR, one entry per CDR3 protein. The sample yields roughly 120,000 distinct CDR3 sequences, about 92% seen once. CDR1 is MNHEY, CDR2 SMNVEV, per germline (reference sequence). With 6 bases removed from V and 1 base from J, the gap between germline ends came to 18 bases. The CDR3 contains 17 residues. The source material was CD8+ T cells from PBMCs. The chain couples TRBV27 to TRBJ2-2; weak D call: TRBD2 (6 bases). The clonotype originates from a human donor with multiple sclerosis. CDR3 sequence: CASSPNRDLLNTGELFF. CDR3 in DNA: TGTGCCAGCAGCCCAAACCGGGACTTGCTGAACACCGGGGAGCTGTTTTTT.